Shown below are 26 T cell receptor beta chains from a single sample sequenced in a study of cytomegalovirus exposure and HLA in healthy donors (dated by TCRdb to about 2017). Receptor libraries were prepared by the immunoSEQ multiplex PCR assay. For the multiplex PCR, a mixture combining 60 forward primers for TCR Vbeta segments and 13 reverse primers for TCR Jbeta segments was used. The source is immuneACCESS, and TCRdb retained only in-frame sequences with V and J called. Part of the clones is not carried over; for the studies checked, unresolved V genes explain less than half of this, and the remainder is unexplained. Counted in this sample were roughly 150,000 clones; 60% to 80% of them appeared once. Approximately 11% of the sample lies in the top ten. The sequencing sample was made of PBMCs. These receptors were obtained from a man aged 18 to 30 in good health and CMV-seropositive.

This sequence joins TRBV5-1 and TRBJ2-2; 10 bases map to TRBD2. The germline CDR1 and CDR2 sequences are SGHRS and YFSETQ. This CDR3 region has 16 residues. V trimming: 0 bases; J trimming: 6 bases; junction bases outside the gene matches: 5. The CDR3 protein is CASSLDPSGSSGELFF. The DNA of the CDR3 is TGCGCCAGCAGCTTGGATCCTAGCGGGAGTTCCGGGGAGCTGTTTTTT.

This sequence joins TRBV11-1 and TRBJ1-4; a possible D gene is TRBD1 (5 bases). Germline V gene data show CDR1 as SGHAT and CDR2 as FQDESV (reference sequence). This CDR3 has 16 amino acids. The V end was cut by 2 bases, the J end by 0 bases, with 10 bases between. This CDR3 reads CASSLTSGSTNEKLFF. DNA of the CDR3: TGTGCCAGCAGCTTAACATCAGGGTCAACTAATGAAAAACTGTTTTTT. Full variable domain (missing parts from reference TRBV11-1 and TRBJ1-4): EAEVAQSPRYKITEKSQAVAFWCDPISGHATLYWYRQILGQGPELLVQFQDESVVDDSQLPKDRFSAERLKGVDSTLKIQPAELGDSAMYLCASSLTSGSTNEKLFFGSGTQLSVL.

The chain is built from TRBV11-3 and TRBJ2-1, with TRBD1 matching 11 bases. V shed 1 base and J 9 bases; nucleotides not matched to a gene: 5. The CDR3 contains 15 residues. The germline V gene encodes CDR1 SGHNT and CDR2 YENEEA. CDR3 sequence reads: CASSLVGQGGGEQFF. The CDR3 DNA sequence: TGTGCCAGCAGCTTAGTGGGACAGGGGGGAGGTGAGCAGTTCTTC.

This chain uses TRBV6-5 with TRBJ2-2, with D possibly matching TRBD1 (5 bases). Trimming cost V 4 bases and J 6 bases, with 12 bases left between them. Germline loops: CDR1 MNHEY, CDR2 SVGAGI. The CDR3 sequence is 14 residues long. CDR3 nucleotides: TGTGCCAGCAGTTCCAATAGGGGTCCCGGGGAGCTGTTTTTT. It specifies CASSSNRGPGELFF.

The chain combines TRBV27 with TRBJ2-2; D possibly corresponds to TRBD2 (5 bases). CDR3 length: 12 residues. With 9 bases removed from V and 6 bases from J, the gap between germline ends came to 11 bases. Germline CDR1 MNHEY, CDR2 SMNVEV (reference sequence). This chain's CDR3 is CASSEAAGELFF. The CDR3 DNA reads TGTGCCAGTTCGGAGGCAGCCGGGGAGCTGTTTTTT.

In regard to this clone: Relative to the germline gene, one junction end is altered; a read error may explain this. The chain couples TRBV7-8 to TRBJ1-4; 9 positions match TRBD1. The CDR3 sequence is 15 residues long. Germline CDR1 is SGHVS and CDR2 is FQNEAQ. CDR3 DNA sequence: TGTCCCAGCAGCTCTAGGACAGGGGTTAGGGAAAAACTGTTTTTT. It translates to CPSSSRTGVREKLFF.

The V gene is TRBV7-9, the J gene TRBJ2-5; D is undetermined. This CDR3 contains 15 residues. The ends were cut back, 2 bases at V and 4 bases at J, with 14 bases in the middle. CDR1 is SEHNR and CDR2 is FQNEAQ in the germline V gene (reference sequence). Here the CDR3 reads CASSLKKSRVETQYF. The CDR3 bases are TGTGCCAGCAGCTTAAAGAAAAGTCGGGTAGAGACCCAGTACTTC.

The chain couples TRBV7-3 to TRBJ2-3, with D possibly being TRBD1 (6 bases). Trimming removed 5 bases from V and 0 bases from J, with 15 bases in between. The CDR3 loop spans 16 amino acids. Germline V CDR1 and CDR2: SGHTA, FQGTGA. The CDR3 loop is CASSIQGETSTDTQYF. The CDR3 DNA sequence: TGTGCCAGCAGCATACAGGGAGAAACTAGCACAGATACGCAGTATTTT. Full variable domain (rest looked up from reference TRBV7-3 and TRBJ2-3): GAGVSQTPSNKVTEKGKYVELRCDPISGHTALYWYRQSLGQGPEFLIYFQGTGAADDSGLPNDRFFAVRPEGSVSTLKIQRTERGDSAVYLCASSIQGETSTDTQYFGPGTRLTVL.

This clone was counted between two and nine times. CDR3 sequence reads: CASSRTIQVQFF. The CDR3 DNA is TGTGCCAGCAGCCGAACCATTCAGGTACAGTTCTTC. The chain recombines TRBV7-8 with TRBJ2-1; D gene unclear. The CDR3 has 12 amino acids. Trimming cost V 5 bases and J 13 bases, with 15 bases left between them. Looked up from germline, CDR1 is SGHVS and CDR2 is FQNEAQ.

This clone showed up just a few times. The chain carries TRBV2 and TRBJ1-5; TRBD1 is a possible D gene (6 bases). Germline lookup yields CDR1 SNHLY and CDR2 FYNNEI. Trimming shortened V by 4 bases and J by 6 bases, and 19 bases separated the two germline ends. This CDR3 is 16 amino acids long. The CDR3 spells CASSAEGGGGTQPQHF. The CDR3 region has the DNA TGTGCCAGCAGTGCGGAGGGGGGCGGGGGGACTCAGCCCCAGCATTTT.

The J gene is TRBJ2-4, the V gene TRBV28, with 8 nucleotides matching TRBD2. Germline V lookup: CDR1 MDHEN, CDR2 SYDVKM. The CDR3 totals 16 residues. Trimming took 5 bases from V and 6 from J; bases not matched to a gene: 12. The CDR3 DNA sequence: TGTGCCAGCAGTCCATCAACCGGGACTAGAAGAAACATTCAGTACTTC. It encodes CASSPSTGTRRNIQYF.

The rearrangement joins TRBV19 to TRBJ2-3; TRBD2 aligns across 7 bases. This CDR3 comprises 14 residues. J lost 4 bases, V lost 3 bases, and 4 bases had no gene match. Germline V lookup: CDR1 LNHDA, CDR2 SQIVND (reference sequence). CDR3 in DNA: TGTGCCAGTAGTATTAGGCTAGCGGCAGATACGCAGTATTTT. It specifies CASSIRLAADTQYF.

The gene calls are TRBV18 and TRBJ2-1; 9 nucleotides match TRBD1. The length of the CDR3 is 15 residues. CDR1 and CDR2 (germline): KGHSH, LQKENI. Trimming cost V 4 bases and J 7 bases; bases outside gene matches: 8. CDR3 in DNA: TGTGCCAGCTCACGCCGGGGACAGGGAGAAAATGAGCAGTTCTTC. This sequence encodes CASSRRGQGENEQFF. The full variable domain, with the rest looked up from reference TRBV18 and TRBJ2-1, is NAGVMQNPRHLVRRRGQEARLRCSPMKGHSHVYWYRQLPEEGLKFMVYLQKENIIDESGMPKERFSAEFPKEGPSILRIQQVVRGDSAAYFCASSRRGQGENEQFFGPGTRLTVL.

V is TRBV6-5 and J is TRBJ2-2; D is unclear. The CDR3 length is 12 residues. Trimming removed 2 bases from V and 6 bases from J, with 4 bases in between. CDR1 is MNHEY and CDR2 is SVGAGI in the germline V gene. The DNA for the CDR3 is TGTGCCAGCAGTTACCAGGCCGGGGAGCTGTTTTTT. It translates to CASSYQAGELFF.

V and J are TRBV9 and TRBJ2-7; a weak D match, TRBD2 (5 bases). This CDR3 has 15 residues. V lost 0 bases to trimming and J lost 1 base, with 11 bases between them. Germline V lookup: CDR1 SGDLS, CDR2 YYNGEE. CDR3 amino acids: CASSVGTAESYEQYF. The CDR3 DNA follows: TGTGCCAGCAGCGTAGGCACAGCGGAGTCCTACGAGCAGTACTTC.

CDR3 sequence (DNA): TGTGCCTGGAGCGACGCTAGGCCCCGGACAGGGATTAGATACAATGAGCAGTTCTTC. It yields the protein CAWSDARPRTGIRYNEQFF. V is TRBV30 and J is TRBJ2-1; 8 positions match TRBD1. The CDR3 has 19 amino acids. With V trimmed by 3 bases and J by 4 bases, 20 bases remained unmatched. Germline values: CDR1 GTSNPN, CDR2 SVGIG (reference sequence).

This chain links TRBV19 with TRBJ2-5; 7 bases are shared with TRBD2. CDR3 size: 16 residues. J gave up 2 bases and V 9 bases, and 15 bases lay outside the gene matches. Germline V gene data show CDR1 as LNHDA and CDR2 as SQIVND (reference sequence). The CDR3 region is CASGPLAERIQETQYF. CDR3 bases: TGTGCCAGCGGTCCCCTAGCGGAGCGTATACAAGAGACCCAGTACTTC. Variable domain in full (rest from reference TRBV19 and TRBJ2-5): DGGITQSPKYLFRKEGQNVTLSCEQNLNHDAMYWYRQDPGQGLRLIYYSQIVNDFQKGDIAEGYSVSREKKESFPLTVTSAQKNPTAFYLCASGPLAERIQETQYFGPGTRLLVL.

This clone was counted only a few times. Germline and junction disagree at one end, which may indicate a read error. The J gene is TRBJ2-1, the V gene TRBV7-9, with TRBD2 matching over 14 bases. The germline V gene encodes CDR1 SEHNR and CDR2 FQNEAQ (reference sequence). The CDR3 is 19 amino acids. CDR3 nucleotide sequence: TGTTCCAGCACCCCCACACCCAGGACTAGCGGGAGGTCCTACAATGAGCAGTTCTTC. It is translated as CSSTPTPRTSGRSYNEQFF. Combining the CDR3 with reference TRBV7-9 and TRBJ2-1 gives the whole variable domain DTGVSQNPRHKITKRGQNVTFRCDPISEHNRLYWYRQTLGQGPEFLTYFQNEAQLEKSRLLSDRFSAERPKGSFSTLEIQRTEQGDSAMYLCSSTPTPRTSGRSYNEQFFGPGTRLTVL.

This chain links TRBV4-1 with TRBJ1-5; TRBD1 matches at 9 bases. The CDR3 has 18 residues. Losses at the gene ends were 3 bases for V and 9 bases for J; bases not matched to a gene: 18. Per germline, CDR1 MGHRA and CDR2 YSYEKL. Here the CDR3 reads CASSQADPTGQGNRPQHF. CDR3 coding DNA: TGCGCCAGCAGCCAGGCAGATCCCACCGGACAGGGGAATAGGCCCCAGCATTTT.

The chain carries TRBV2 and TRBJ2-3, with 10 bases aligning to TRBD1. The germline gives CDR1 SNHLY, CDR2 FYNNEI. The ends lost 8 bases at V and 3 bases at J; junction bases unmatched: 5. The CDR3 has 14 residues. This CDR3 reads CASERQGATDTQYF. In DNA, the CDR3 is TGTGCCAGCGAGAGACAGGGGGCTACAGATACGCAGTATTTT. The complete variable domain, with remaining parts taken from reference TRBV2 and TRBJ2-3, reads EPEVTQTPSHQVTQMGQEVILRCVPISNHLYFYWYRQILGQKVEFLVSFYNNEISEKSEIFDDQFSVERPDGSNFTLKIRSTKLEDSAMYFCASERQGATDTQYFGPGTRLTVL.

The J gene is TRBJ2-1, the V gene TRBV25-1, with 12 bases identical to TRBD2. V shed 4 bases and J 4 bases; nucleotides not matched to a gene: 5. CDR3 size: 16 residues. CDR1 is MGHDK and CDR2 is SYGVNS in the germline V gene. The CDR3 sequence is CASSALTSGSYNEQFF. The CDR3 bases are TGTGCCAGCAGTGCCCTGACTAGCGGGAGTTACAATGAGCAGTTCTTC. The full variable domain, in which reference TRBV25-1 and TRBJ2-1 provide the parts outside the CDR3, is EADIYQTPRYLVIGTGKKITLECSQTMGHDKMYWYQQDPGMELHLIHYSYGVNSTEKGDLSSESTVSRIRTEHFPLTLESARPSHTSQYLCASSALTSGSYNEQFFGPGTRLTVL.

The chain recombines TRBV7-9 with TRBJ2-5; possible D gene TRBD2, 5 bases. Near its end, the DNA agrees better with TRBJ2-7, so the J call may be wrong. The CDR3 is 15 amino acids. CDR1 and CDR2 from the germline V gene are SEHNR and FQNEAQ (reference sequence). CDR3 amino acids: CAISPLLAPSYEQYF. The CDR3 nucleotides are TGTGCCATCTCCCCACTGCTAGCCCCGTCCTACGAGCAGTACTTC.

V gene TRBV7-3 combines with J gene TRBJ2-2; possibly TRBD1 for D (6 bases). The germline V gene has CDR1 SGHTA and CDR2 FQGTGA. The CDR3 runs to 14 residues. Trimming left V 8 bases short and J 5 bases short, with 15 bases between. CDR3: CASGIGQPTGELFF. DNA for the CDR3: TGTGCCAGCGGCATCGGACAGCCTACCGGGGAGCTGTTTTTT.

CDR3: CASSPRLAGAGELFF. CDR3 DNA: TGTGCCAGCAGTCCCCGACTAGCGGGGGCCGGGGAGCTGTTTTTT. This sequence joins TRBV6-1 and TRBJ2-2; 12 bases match TRBD2. The V gene's germline CDR1 is MNHNS and CDR2 SASEGT. V shed 5 bases and J 6 bases; nucleotides not matched to a gene: 4. The CDR3 loop spans 15 amino acids.

The chain joins TRBV29-1 to TRBJ2-5, with TRBD2 identical over 8 bases. V was clipped by 3 bases and J by 7 bases; unmatched bases: 10. The CDR3 contains 14 residues. The V gene's germline CDR1 is SQVTM and CDR2 ANQGSEA. The CDR3 protein is CSVEGEAGEATQYF. The CDR3 DNA reads as TGCAGCGTTGAGGGAGAAGCGGGAGAGGCGACCCAGTACTTC.

This clone was observed a few times. V usage is TRBV28 and J usage is TRBJ2-7, with a possible D match to TRBD2 (6 bases). The CDR3 consists of 13 residues. Trimming left V 5 bases short and J 0 bases short, with 8 bases between. The V gene's germline CDR1 is MDHEN and CDR2 SYDVKM. CDR3 bases: TGTGCCAGCAGTGACGGGAGCTCCTACGAGCAGTACTTC. This encodes CASSDGSSYEQYF. The full variable domain, completed using reference TRBV28 and TRBJ2-7, is DVKVTQSSRYLVKRTGEKVFLECVQDMDHENMFWYRQDPGLGLRLIYFSYDVKMKEKGDIPEGYSVSREKKERFSLILESASTNQTSMYLCASSDGSSYEQYFGPGTRLTVT.